This entry lists 27 T cell receptor beta chains sequenced from one sample in a study of shared clonotypes between healthy human individuals. The assay was immunoSEQ multiplex PCR, and TCRdb's table has in-frame clones only and misses some. The sample records more than 1,200,000 clones, 98% being singletons. The material sequenced was naive CD4+ T cells sorted from blood. Subset meaning: CD45RA+ positively selected. These receptors were taken from a man aged 25-45 years in good health.

Comment on this clone: Other nucleotide sequences from this sample produce the same CDR3. J is TRBJ2-5 and V is TRBV18; weak D call: TRBD1 (5 bases). Per the germline V gene, CDR1 is KGHSH and CDR2 is LQKENI. V lost 5 bases to trimming and J lost 4 bases, with 5 bases between them. There are 11 residues in the CDR3. The CDR3 DNA is TGTGCCAGCTCAAGGGGAGAGACCCAGTACTTC. This encodes CASSRGETQYF. The full variable domain, in which reference TRBV18 and TRBJ2-5 provide the parts outside the CDR3, is NAGVMQNPRHLVRRRGQEARLRCSPMKGHSHVYWYRQLPEEGLKFMVYLQKENIIDESGMPKERFSAEFPKEGPSILRIQQVVRGDSAAYFCASSRGETQYFGPGTRLLVL.

The chain employs TRBV29-1 and TRBJ1-1, with D possibly TRBD1 on 5 matching bases. The ends were cut back, 7 bases at V and 0 bases at J, with 18 bases in the middle. CDR1 SQVTM and CDR2 ANQGSEA come from the germline V gene. This CDR3 spans 15 amino acids. The CDR3 DNA reads as TGCAGCGCACAACCCCGACAGAAAATGAACACTGAAGCTTTCTTT. Translated: CSAQPRQKMNTEAFF. Together with reference TRBV29-1 and TRBJ1-1, the CDR3 gives the full variable domain: SAVISQKPSRDICQRGTSLTIQCQVDSQVTMMFWYRQQPGQSLTLIATANQGSEATYESGFVIDKFPISRPNLTFSTLTVSNMSPEDSSIYLCSAQPRQKMNTEAFFGQGTRLTVV.

The chain carries TRBV5-1 and TRBJ2-3; D call uncertain. This CDR3 comprises 14 residues. V dropped 6 bases and J dropped 3 bases, with 14 bases sitting between them. Germline CDR1 reads SGHRS; CDR2 reads YFSETQ. CDR3 DNA sequence: TGCGCCAGCACCTCGTTGGCTTCTACAGATACGCAGTATTTT. Translation gives CASTSLASTDTQYF.

About this clone: Additional DNA sequences in this sample encode the identical CDR3. The CDR3 DNA is TGTGCCAGCTCACTTGGCACCGATCAGCCCCAGCATTTT. As protein: CASSLGTDQPQHF. This chain links TRBV18 with TRBJ1-5; D remains unclear. The CDR3 extends over 13 amino acids. The V gene lost 4 bases and the J gene lost 5 bases, with 9 bases spanning the gap. The germline CDR1 and CDR2 sequences are KGHSH and LQKENI.

This chain uses TRBV5-1 with TRBJ2-3, with 9 positions matching TRBD2. The V gene end was trimmed by 4 bases and the J gene end by 4 bases; junction bases not matched to a gene: 7. Germline-derived CDR1 and CDR2 are SGHRS and YFSETQ. The CDR3 totals 15 residues. This CDR3 reads CASSRGGRESDTQYF. The CDR3 DNA is TGCGCCAGCAGCAGGGGCGGGAGGGAATCAGATACGCAGTATTTT. Filled out from reference TRBV5-1 and TRBJ2-3, the complete variable domain reads KAGVTQTPRYLIKTRGQQVTLSCSPISGHRSVSWYQQTPGQGLQFLFEYFSETQRNKGNFPGRFSGRQFSNSRSEMNVSTLELGDSALYLCASSRGGRESDTQYFGPGTRLTVL.

CDR3 protein: CSVELTGRTEAFF. The CDR3 region has the DNA TGCAGCGTTGAATTGACAGGGCGGACTGAAGCTTTCTTT. The chain combines TRBV29-1 with TRBJ1-1; TRBD1 aligns across 7 bases. The CDR3 covers 13 residues. With 2 bases clipped from V and 5 bases from J, the junction kept 5 bases outside the gene matches. Germline CDR1 SQVTM, CDR2 ANQGSEA.

This clone was recorded only once. The rearrangement links TRBV7-2 to TRBJ1-5, with D possibly matching TRBD1 (6 bases). Germline CDR1 is SGHTA and CDR2 is FQGNSA. The CDR3 consists of 13 residues. V was shortened by 3 bases and J by 7 bases, with 10 bases between the two germline ends. CDR3 bases: TGTGCCAGCAGCTTCCTCGGGGGCCAGCCCCAGCATTTT. It is translated as CASSFLGGQPQHF.

The gene calls are TRBV28 and TRBJ2-1; the match to TRBD2 covers 8 bases. Germline trimming cut 5 bases from V and 0 bases from J; bases unmatched to any gene: 6. The CDR3 length is 16 residues. The germline gives CDR1 MDHEN, CDR2 SYDVKM. The CDR3 sequence is CASSSQAGDSYNEQFF. Written as DNA, the CDR3 is TGTGCCAGCAGTAGTCAAGCGGGGGACTCCTACAATGAGCAGTTCTTC.

Only one count was recorded for this clone. The J gene is TRBJ2-1, the V gene TRBV5-4; D is unclear. The CDR3 has 13 residues. Germline V CDR1 and CDR2: SGHNT, YYREEE (reference sequence). Trimming removed 6 bases at V and 0 bases at J, with 7 bases between. The CDR3 sequence is CASTEASYNEQFF. For the CDR3, the DNA is TGTGCCAGCACCGAGGCCTCCTACAATGAGCAGTTCTTC.

The chain recombines TRBV7-2 with TRBJ2-3, with TRBD2 identical over 7 bases. With V trimmed by 3 bases and J by 4 bases, 4 bases remained unmatched. The CDR3 has 14 amino acids. CDR1 and CDR2 from the germline V gene are SGHTA and FQGNSA. The CDR3 DNA follows: TGTGCCAGCAGCTTCGCACGGGGGGCAGATACGCAGTATTTT. It encodes CASSFARGADTQYF.

The chain is built from TRBV10-1 and TRBJ2-1; D gene unclear. This CDR3 comprises 12 residues. Trimming stripped 3 bases from V and 5 bases from J, with 5 bases between. Germline CDR1 and CDR2: WNHNN and SYGVQD (reference sequence). The CDR3 region is CASSDIDNEQFF. CDR3 nucleotide sequence: TGCGCCAGCAGTGATATCGACAATGAGCAGTTCTTC.

The chain combines TRBV28 with TRBJ2-7; tentative D call: TRBD2 (5 bases). Germline CDR1 MDHEN, CDR2 SYDVKM. CDR3 length: 15 residues. The ends were cut back, 6 bases at V and 3 bases at J, with 18 bases in the middle. The CDR3 DNA reads as TGTGCCAGCAGCCCCAAACTAGGATGGGTCTACGAGCAGTACTTC. Protein: CASSPKLGWVYEQYF.

The sample holds one count of this clone. The chain links TRBV4-1 to TRBJ2-1, with a weak D call TRBD2 (6 bases). Trimming left V 0 bases short and J 10 bases short, with 13 bases between. The CDR3 spans 14 residues. The germline gives CDR1 MGHRA, CDR2 YSYEKL. CDR3 DNA: TGCGCCAGCAGCCAAGAGGGACTCCGGAACGAGCAGTTCTTC. Protein sequence: CASSQEGLRNEQFF.

The chain employs TRBV13 and TRBJ2-5; 7 bases fit TRBD1. The germline gives CDR1 PRHDT, CDR2 FYEKMQ (reference sequence). With V trimmed by 4 bases and J by 1 base, 9 bases remained unmatched. The CDR3 length is 16 residues. The CDR3 nucleotides are TGTGCCAGCAGCTCCCGACAGGGCCCCGGCCAAGAGACCCAGTACTTC. As protein: CASSSRQGPGQETQYF.

The chain links TRBV28 to TRBJ2-7, with D tentatively TRBD1 (6 bases). Looked up from germline, CDR1 is MDHEN and CDR2 is SYDVKM. This CDR3 region has 16 residues. Trimming removed 5 bases at V and 1 base at J, with 18 bases between. The CDR3 DNA reads as TGTGCCAGCAGTCATCCACAGGGATCCGGGTCCTACGAGCAGTACTTC. Translation gives CASSHPQGSGSYEQYF.

The V and J genes are TRBV19 and TRBJ2-6; 7 positions match TRBD1. Germline V lookup: CDR1 LNHDA, CDR2 SQIVND (reference sequence). The ends lost 6 bases at V and 1 base at J; junction bases unmatched: 3. The CDR3 runs 15 residues. CDR3 DNA: TGTGCCAGTAGGGCGACAGGGTCTGGGGCCAACGTCCTGACTTTC. It yields the protein CASRATGSGANVLTF.

The J gene is TRBJ2-5, the V gene TRBV5-1; D is ambiguous. Germline assignment: CDR1 SGHRS and CDR2 YFSETQ. The CDR3 runs 17 residues. With 4 bases removed from V and 2 bases from J, the gap between germline ends came to 21 bases. The CDR3, as DNA: TGCGCCAGCAGCCCAGCCAAACCACCGGGTCCTCAAGAGACCCAGTACTTC. It specifies CASSPAKPPGPQETQYF.

The rearrangement uses TRBV11-3 and TRBJ2-1; weak D call: TRBD2 (5 bases). This CDR3 has 13 residues. V dropped 2 bases and J dropped 15 bases, with 17 bases sitting between them. CDR1 SGHNT and CDR2 YENEEA come from the germline V gene. CDR3 residues: CASSLSLALPAFF. CDR3 bases: TGTGCCAGCAGCTTATCCCTAGCCCTTCCCGCGTTCTTC.

This rearrangement joins TRBV5-4 to TRBJ2-5; 11 positions agree with TRBD2. Germline CDR1 SGHNT, CDR2 YYREEE (reference sequence). The CDR3 spans 18 residues. The J segment lost 1 base and the V segment lost 0 bases, leaving 8 bases of the junction unmatched. The CDR3 bases are TGTGCCAGCAGCTTGGCATCTAGCGGGAGGCCCCTCCAAGAGACCCAGTACTTC. This translates into CASSLASSGRPLQETQYF.

J is TRBJ2-7 and V is TRBV29-1, with TRBD2 identical over 11 bases. V was clipped by 4 bases and J by 6 bases; unmatched bases: 2. The germline CDR1 and CDR2 sequences are SQVTM and ANQGSEA. CDR3 length equals 12 residues. The CDR3 DNA sequence: TGCAGCGTTGTAGCGGGGGGGAGCGAGCAGTACTTC. Protein sequence: CSVVAGGSEQYF.

The genes are TRBV5-4 and TRBJ1-4; 10 nucleotides agree with TRBD1. Germline lookup yields CDR1 SGHNT and CDR2 YYREEE (reference sequence). The V gene end was trimmed by 4 bases and the J gene end by 8 bases; junction bases not matched to a gene: 14. The CDR3 spans 17 residues. The CDR3 bases are TGTGCCAGCAGCCCCGGGACAGGGGTAGTTCCGGGCGAAAAACTGTTTTTT. Its translation is CASSPGTGVVPGEKLFF.

V usage is TRBV29-1 and J usage is TRBJ2-4, with 7 positions matching TRBD1. The J segment lost 7 bases and the V segment lost 6 bases, leaving 9 bases of the junction unmatched. The CDR3 contains 13 residues. Germline assignment: CDR1 SQVTM and CDR2 ANQGSEA. The CDR3 region is CSVRRQGFNIQYF. CDR3 DNA sequence: TGCAGCGTCAGACGACAGGGTTTTAACATTCAGTACTTC.

The V gene is TRBV10-1, the J gene TRBJ2-3; D is uncertain. CDR3 length: 13 residues. V was shortened by 2 bases and J by 3 bases, with 6 bases between the two germline ends. Germline CDR1 reads WNHNN; CDR2 reads SYGVQD (reference sequence). The DNA for the CDR3 is TGCGCCAGCAGTGAGGTAGTAACAGATACGCAGTATTTT. Amino acids: CASSEVVTDTQYF.

A note on this clone: This sample also contains other DNA sequences that code for the same CDR3. The chain employs TRBV5-1 and TRBJ2-2; D remains unclear. The CDR3 spans 11 residues. Germline values: CDR1 SGHRS, CDR2 YFSETQ. Trimming left V 1 base short and J 8 bases short, with 3 bases between. This CDR3 reads CASSLSGELFF. The CDR3 bases are TGCGCCAGCAGCTTGTCGGGGGAGCTGTTTTTT. Full variable domain (remainder filled in from reference TRBV5-1 and TRBJ2-2): KAGVTQTPRYLIKTRGQQVTLSCSPISGHRSVSWYQQTPGQGLQFLFEYFSETQRNKGNFPGRFSGRQFSNSRSEMNVSTLELGDSALYLCASSLSGELFFGEGSRLTVL.

J is TRBJ2-1 and V is TRBV29-1, with TRBD2 matching over 10 bases. CDR1 and CDR2 from the germline V gene are SQVTM and ANQGSEA. V was clipped by 4 bases and J by 8 bases; unmatched bases: 11. The CDR3 consists of 15 residues. The CDR3 nucleotides are TGCAGCGTTGGCCCCCGGCTAGCGGGAGACTATGAGCAGTTCTTC. It codes for CSVGPRLAGDYEQFF.

J is TRBJ1-5 and V is TRBV6-5; D remains unclear. The germline CDR1 and CDR2 sequences are MNHEY and SVGAGI. Trimming took 2 bases from V and 4 from J, leaving 6 bases between them. The length of the CDR3 is 13 residues. The CDR3 loop is CASSYLLNQPQHF. CDR3 coding DNA: TGTGCCAGCAGTTACCTCCTTAATCAGCCCCAGCATTTT.

Concerning this clone: This same CDR3 is encoded by further DNA sequences in the sample. The chain links TRBV27 to TRBJ2-7; 8 positions match TRBD1. J was trimmed by 2 bases and V by 3 bases; bases with no gene match: 3. The CDR3 extends over 14 amino acids. The V gene's germline CDR1 is MNHEY and CDR2 SMNVEV (reference sequence). In DNA, the CDR3 is TGTGCCAGCAGTTTCGGGACAGGAGCCTACGAGCAGTACTTC. It is translated as CASSFGTGAYEQYF.